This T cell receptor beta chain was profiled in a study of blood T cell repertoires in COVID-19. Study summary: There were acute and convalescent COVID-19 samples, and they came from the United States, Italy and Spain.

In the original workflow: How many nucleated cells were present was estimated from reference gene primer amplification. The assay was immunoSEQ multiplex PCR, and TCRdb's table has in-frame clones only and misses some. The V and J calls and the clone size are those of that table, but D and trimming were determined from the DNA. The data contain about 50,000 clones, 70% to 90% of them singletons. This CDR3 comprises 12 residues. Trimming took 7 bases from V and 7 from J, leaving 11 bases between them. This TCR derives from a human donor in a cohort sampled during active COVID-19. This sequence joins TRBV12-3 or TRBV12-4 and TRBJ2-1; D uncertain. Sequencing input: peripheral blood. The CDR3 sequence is CASTTPGNEQFF. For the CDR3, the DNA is TGTGCCAGCACCACCCCCGGGAATGAGCAGTTCTTC.